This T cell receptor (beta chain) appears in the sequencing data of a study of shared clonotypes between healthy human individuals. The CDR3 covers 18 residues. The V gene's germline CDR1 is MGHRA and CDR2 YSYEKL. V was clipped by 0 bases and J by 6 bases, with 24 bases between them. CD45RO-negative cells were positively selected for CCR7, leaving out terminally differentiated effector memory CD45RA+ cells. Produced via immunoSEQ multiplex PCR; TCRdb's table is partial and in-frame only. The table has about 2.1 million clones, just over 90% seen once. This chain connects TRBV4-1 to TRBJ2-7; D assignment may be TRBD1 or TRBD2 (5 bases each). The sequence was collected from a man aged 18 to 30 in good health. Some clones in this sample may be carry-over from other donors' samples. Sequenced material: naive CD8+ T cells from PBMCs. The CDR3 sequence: CASSQESVRGSAGGEQYF. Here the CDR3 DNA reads TGCGCCAGCAGCCAAGAAAGTGTAAGGGGATCGGCGGGTGGCGAGCAGTACTTC.